The clone carrying this T cell receptor (beta chain) was observed once. Its antigen is not identified. Using RNA transcripts as the source, TCR beta CDR3 regions were amplified. Primed by the HTBI set, a first-round RT-PCR was run on the TCR CDR3. TCRdb reprocessed the multiplex PCR reads with MiXCR, giving one entry per CDR3 protein. The table has about 610,000 distinct CDR3 sequences, roughly 50% seen once. V lost 4 bases to trimming and J lost 2 bases; unmatched junction nucleotides: 5. Germline V CDR1 and CDR2: MNHEY, SVGAGI. The CDR3 length is 16 residues. This entry is derived from a study of T cells in Graves' hyperthyroidism and ophthalmopathy. Study-wide findings and caveats: The blood repertoire included most of the expanded thyroid clonotypes above 0.001. Classification by a 13 V-J model distinguished ophthalmopathy from stable hyperthyroidism.

The rearrangement links TRBV6-5 to TRBJ2-6; 7 bases line up with TRBD1. This clonotype was obtained from a woman in her late teens or twenties with Graves' hyperthyroidism. The specimen sequenced was peripheral blood or thyroid tissue (not recorded which). The CDR3 is CASSFKGATGANVLTF. In nucleotides, the CDR3 is TGTGCCAGCAGTTTCAAGGGGGCTACTGGGGCCAACGTCCTGACTTTC.